Below are 3 T cell receptor beta chains sequenced from a single sample in a study of patients and donors after allogeneic stem cell transplantation. TCRdb called the RT-PCR reads again in MiXCR, with one record for every CDR3 protein. The data show approximately 140,000 distinct CDR3 sequences, roughly two fifths seen once. The sequencing input was blood, either unsorted or a sorted T cell fraction (not recorded which). The origin of the receptors is a human donor who was either an allogeneic HSCT recipient or a stem cell or donor lymphocyte infusion donor (not recorded which). It is not recorded whose cells these are; they may come from a transplant donor.

This clonotype has more than one count but fewer than ten. V is TRBV29-1 and J is TRBJ1-1, with 7 bases that match TRBD1. Germline V gene sequence: CDR1 SQVTM, CDR2 ANQGSEA. The CDR3 covers 13 residues. V shed 7 bases and J 6 bases; nucleotides not matched to a gene: 11. CDR3 amino acids: CSAYPGTVPEAFF. The CDR3 DNA is TGCAGCGCTTATCCCGGGACAGTCCCTGAAGCTTTCTTT. The full variable domain, rest sourced from reference TRBV29-1 and TRBJ1-1, is SAVISQKPSRDICQRGTSLTIQCQVDSQVTMMFWYRQQPGQSLTLIATANQGSEATYESGFVIDKFPISRPNLTFSTLTVSNMSPEDSSIYLCSAYPGTVPEAFFGQGTRLTVV.

V is TRBV28 and J is TRBJ2-3; possibly TRBD1 for D (6 bases). The CDR3 runs to 14 residues. Trimming cost V 3 bases and J 6 bases, with 13 bases left between them. Germline assignment: CDR1 MDHEN and CDR2 SYDVKM. The CDR3 sequence: CASSLSGTRDTQYF. The CDR3 region has the DNA TGTGCCAGCAGTTTGTCCGGGACACGGGATACGCAGTATTTT.

The gene calls are TRBV12-3 or TRBV12-4 and TRBJ2-1; no definite D call. The length of the CDR3 is 13 residues. Trimming left V 4 bases short and J 6 bases short, with 10 bases between. CDR3 coding DNA: TGTGCCAGCAGTTCCGCTCAGGCCAATGAGCAGTTCTTC. This translates into CASSSAQANEQFF.